The next 29 T cell receptor beta chains were all read from a single sample in a study of shared clonotypes between healthy human individuals. Produced via immunoSEQ multiplex PCR; TCRdb's table is partial and in-frame only. Here the sample spans about 610,000 clones, approximately 97% being singletons. The sequenced sample was naive CD4+ T cells sorted from blood. Subset denoted: CD45RA+ positively selected. The receptors were gathered from a woman in her twenties or thirties in good health.

This clone was counted once. The chain recombines TRBV28 with TRBJ2-7, with D uncertain. Germline V gene lookup returns CDR1 MDHEN and CDR2 SYDVKM. With 0 bases removed from V and 1 base from J, the gap between germline ends came to 7 bases. CDR3 length: 14 amino acids. CDR3 sequence: CASSLWDGSYEQYF. For the CDR3, the DNA is TGTGCCAGCAGTTTATGGGACGGGTCCTACGAGCAGTACTTC. The full variable domain, its missing parts supplied by reference TRBV28 and TRBJ2-7, is DVKVTQSSRYLVKRTGEKVFLECVQDMDHENMFWYRQDPGLGLRLIYFSYDVKMKEKGDIPEGYSVSREKKERFSLILESASTNQTSMYLCASSLWDGSYEQYFGPGTRLTVT.

The rearrangement uses TRBV5-4 and TRBJ2-7; D is possibly TRBD2 (5 bases). The V and J ends lost 0 bases and 6 bases respectively, with 7 bases between them. Germline-derived CDR1 and CDR2 are SGHNT and YYREEE (reference sequence). This CDR3 contains 12 residues. The CDR3 region is CASSLDSVEQYF. CDR3 in DNA: TGTGCCAGCAGCTTGGATAGCGTCGAGCAGTACTTC.

The gene calls are TRBV28 and TRBJ1-4, with D uncertain. The germline V and J ends were trimmed by 6 bases and 17 bases, with 22 bases remaining between them. In germline, CDR1 is MDHEN, CDR2 SYDVKM. This CDR3 contains 13 residues. The CDR3 loop is CASSGRIGPRSFF. DNA of the CDR3: TGTGCCAGCAGCGGCCGAATAGGCCCCAGGTCATTTTTT.

The chain has TRBV11-2 and TRBJ2-3; perhaps TRBD2 as D (5 bases). CDR3 size: 13 residues. Germline assignment: CDR1 SGHAT and CDR2 FQNNGV. The V end lost 3 bases, the J end lost 4 bases, and 8 bases lay between the germline ends. CDR3: CASSLGGSDTQYF. The CDR3 DNA reads as TGTGCCAGCAGCTTGGGCGGGTCAGATACGCAGTATTTT.

The chain carries TRBV4-1 and TRBJ2-7; no clear D. CDR3 length: 13 amino acids. Germline lookup yields CDR1 MGHRA and CDR2 YSYEKL. Trimming pared 0 bases from V and 1 base from J, leaving 4 bases between. The CDR3 nucleotides read TGCGCCAGCAGCCAAGACCGGTCCTACGAGCAGTACTTC. Its translation is CASSQDRSYEQYF.

The rearrangement links TRBV13 to TRBJ2-2; D possibly corresponds to TRBD1 (6 bases). The CDR3 totals 14 residues. Trimming stripped 4 bases from V and 7 bases from J, with 13 bases between. Germline V lookup: CDR1 PRHDT, CDR2 FYEKMQ (reference sequence). CDR3 nucleotides: TGTGCCAGCAGCTCTACAGGGCCAGGCGGGGAGCTGTTTTTT. It specifies CASSSTGPGGELFF.

The chain combines TRBV6-1 with TRBJ2-5; no reliable D call. Trimming pared 0 bases from V and 1 base from J, leaving 6 bases between. The CDR3 runs to 14 residues. Per the germline V gene, CDR1 is MNHNS and CDR2 is SASEGT. In DNA form, the CDR3 reads TGTGCCAGCAGTGAAGCAAGTGTCCAAGAGACCCAGTACTTC. Its protein product is CASSEASVQETQYF.

This sequence joins TRBV1 and TRBJ1-3. TRBV1 is labeled a pseudogene. This CDR3 has 20 amino acids. The CDR3 region has the DNA TGCACCAGCAGCCAACAACCCTCTTCCACCGGGTTTACTCCTGGAAACACCATATATTTT. This gives the protein CTSSQQPSSTGFTPGNTIYF.

The chain joins TRBV7-3 to TRBJ1-1; the match to TRBD1 covers 8 bases. Germline trimming cut 5 bases from V and 4 bases from J; bases unmatched to any gene: 6. The CDR3 contains 14 residues. Germline V gene data show CDR1 as SGHTA and CDR2 as FQGTGA. CDR3 protein: CASSTRGLATEAFF. The DNA for the CDR3 is TGTGCCAGCAGCACCAGGGGGCTTGCCACTGAAGCTTTCTTT.

This chain connects TRBV10-3 to TRBJ2-7, with 16 positions matching TRBD2. There are 16 residues in the CDR3. Trimming removed 4 bases from V and 3 bases from J; junction bases left unmatched: 3. Per germline, CDR1 ENHRY and CDR2 SYGVKD. The CDR3 loop is CAISGGTSGRVYEQYF. The DNA for the CDR3 is TGTGCCATCAGTGGAGGGACTAGCGGGAGGGTCTACGAGCAGTACTTC.

This sequence joins TRBV7-2 and TRBJ1-2; D is possibly TRBD1 (6 bases). Germline assignment: CDR1 SGHTA and CDR2 FQGNSA. The CDR3 loop spans 14 amino acids. V lost 1 base and J lost 5, with 11 bases in between. The CDR3 coding sequence is TGTGCCAGCAGCTTAGTGCAGGGGCCGTATGGCTACACCTTC. Amino acids: CASSLVQGPYGYTF.

The chain recombines TRBV4-2 with TRBJ1-4; D gene ambiguous. Trimming took 0 bases from V and 5 from J, leaving 13 bases between them. This CDR3 contains 16 residues. CDR1 is LGHNA, CDR2 YNFKEQ, per germline. CDR3 loop: CASSQDSAPRNEKLFF. In DNA form, the CDR3 reads TGTGCCAGCAGCCAAGATTCTGCTCCCAGAAATGAAAAACTGTTTTTT.

Here the CDR3 reads CASTRGVSYGYTF. Written as DNA, the CDR3 is TGTGCCAGTACAAGGGGGGTCTCCTATGGCTACACCTTC. The chain employs TRBV19 and TRBJ1-2; a weak D match, TRBD1 (6 bases). V was shortened by 7 bases and J by 4 bases, with 13 bases between the two germline ends. From germline, CDR1 is LNHDA and CDR2 SQIVND (reference sequence). CDR3 length: 13 amino acids. The full variable domain, with the rest looked up from reference TRBV19 and TRBJ1-2, is DGGITQSPKYLFRKEGQNVTLSCEQNLNHDAMYWYRQDPGQGLRLIYYSQIVNDFQKGDIAEGYSVSREKKESFPLTVTSAQKNPTAFYLCASTRGVSYGYTFGSGTRLTVV.

This chain connects TRBV28 to TRBJ2-7; maybe TRBD1 (5 bases). The CDR3 runs 12 residues. The V end was cut by 6 bases, the J end by 0 bases, with 6 bases between. Germline V lookup: CDR1 MDHEN, CDR2 SYDVKM. The CDR3 DNA sequence: TGTGCCAGCAGCAGGGTCTCCTACGAGCAGTACTTC. It codes for CASSRVSYEQYF.

The rearrangement joins TRBV28 to TRBJ1-1; D gene ambiguous. Germline V gives CDR1 MDHEN, CDR2 SYDVKM. There are 12 residues in the CDR3. Trimming pared 8 bases from V and 4 bases from J, leaving 11 bases between. Here the CDR3 reads CASETWGTEAFF. As DNA, the CDR3 is TGTGCCAGCGAGACTTGGGGCACTGAAGCTTTCTTT.

The chain has TRBV28 and TRBJ1-5, with TRBD1 identical over 7 bases. Trimming took 8 bases from V and 9 from J; bases not matched to a gene: 10. The CDR3 loop spans 13 amino acids. The germline V gene has CDR1 MDHEN and CDR2 SYDVKM. The CDR3 here is CASRGQPVGPQHF. DNA of the CDR3: TGTGCCAGCCGGGGACAGCCGGTCGGGCCCCAGCATTTT.

The CDR3 DNA reads as TGTGCCAGTAGTATGGACAGTGATAATGGCTACACCTTC. Translation gives CASSMDSDNGYTF. The chain recombines TRBV19 with TRBJ1-2, with D maybe TRBD1 (6 bases). The CDR3 spans 13 residues. Trimming cost V 3 bases and J 6 bases, with 11 bases left between them. Looked up from germline, CDR1 is LNHDA and CDR2 is SQIVND (reference sequence). Using reference TRBV19 and TRBJ1-2 for the parts outside the CDR3, the full variable domain is DGGITQSPKYLFRKEGQNVTLSCEQNLNHDAMYWYRQDPGQGLRLIYYSQIVNDFQKGDIAEGYSVSREKKESFPLTVTSAQKNPTAFYLCASSMDSDNGYTFGSGTRLTVV.

The chain joins TRBV28 to TRBJ2-7, with 7 bases aligning to TRBD2. J was trimmed by 4 bases and V by 3 bases; bases with no gene match: 6. This CDR3 has 14 amino acids. Germline-derived CDR1 and CDR2 are MDHEN and SYDVKM. The CDR3 DNA reads TGTGCCAGCAGTTTCCCAACTAGCGTTTACGAGCAGTACTTC. Amino acid sequence: CASSFPTSVYEQYF.

The chain employs TRBV28 and TRBJ2-1, with 8 positions matching TRBD2. The ends lost 6 bases at V and 5 bases at J; junction bases unmatched: 9. The CDR3 extends over 15 amino acids. From germline, CDR1 is MDHEN and CDR2 SYDVKM. In DNA form, the CDR3 reads TGTGCCAGCAGCCTCCCCCCCGGGAGGGACAATGAGCAGTTCTTC. Amino acids: CASSLPPGRDNEQFF.

The chain combines TRBV10-3 with TRBJ1-6, with D perhaps matching TRBD1 (6 bases). Germline V CDR1 and CDR2: ENHRY, SYGVKD. The V gene lost 3 bases and the J gene lost 6 bases, with 9 bases spanning the gap. The CDR3 loop spans 14 amino acids. CDR3 amino acids: CAISDTGLNSPLHF. The CDR3 region has the DNA TGTGCCATCAGTGACACAGGGCTTAATTCACCCCTCCACTTT.

This rearrangement joins TRBV4-1 to TRBJ2-3, with D possibly matching TRBD2 (6 bases). In germline, CDR1 is MGHRA, CDR2 YSYEKL. Between the trimmed V and J ends, which lost 4 bases and 0 bases, there was a span of 8 bases. This CDR3 is 14 amino acids long. This chain's CDR3 is CASSRRESTDTQYF. CDR3 DNA sequence: TGCGCCAGCAGCCGGCGGGAAAGCACAGATACGCAGTATTTT.

V gene TRBV7-6 combines with J gene TRBJ2-2; maybe TRBD1 (5 bases). Trimming pared 0 bases from V and 5 bases from J, leaving 16 bases between. This CDR3 is 17 amino acids long. CDR1 and CDR2 from the germline V gene are SGHVS and FNYEAQ. The CDR3 reads CASSLALDRVGTGELFF. The CDR3 DNA reads TGTGCCAGCAGCTTAGCGCTCGACAGAGTGGGGACCGGGGAGCTGTTTTTT.

The rearrangement uses TRBV28 and TRBJ1-1, with TRBD1 as a possible D gene (6 bases). Per germline, CDR1 MDHEN and CDR2 SYDVKM. Deletions cut 11 bases from V and 1 base from J, with 14 bases between. This CDR3 comprises 13 residues. CDR3 amino acids: CASGGTPNTEAFF. CDR3 DNA: TGTGCCTCGGGGGGGACACCGAACACTGAAGCTTTCTTT.

The CDR3 protein is CASRMTDGADEQYF. CDR3 nucleotide sequence: TGCGCCAGCAGAATGACTGACGGAGCGGACGAGCAGTACTTC. The chain employs TRBV5-1 and TRBJ2-7; D is perhaps TRBD2 (5 bases). The CDR3 runs to 14 residues. Germline lookup yields CDR1 SGHRS and CDR2 YFSETQ. Trimming removed 5 bases at V and 5 bases at J, with 17 bases between.

This clone was counted a single time. The V gene is TRBV5-1, the J gene TRBJ2-7, with TRBD2 identical over 12 bases. The V gene's germline CDR1 is SGHRS and CDR2 YFSETQ. The CDR3 length is 14 residues. Trimming at V came to 5 bases and at J to 5 bases, leaving 5 bases not matched to a gene. CDR3 nucleotide sequence: TGCGCCAGCAGGCCGACTAGCGGGAGTAACGAGCAGTACTTC. It translates to CASRPTSGSNEQYF. Complete variable domain (other parts from reference TRBV5-1 and TRBJ2-7): KAGVTQTPRYLIKTRGQQVTLSCSPISGHRSVSWYQQTPGQGLQFLFEYFSETQRNKGNFPGRFSGRQFSNSRSEMNVSTLELGDSALYLCASRPTSGSNEQYFGPGTRLTVT.

A single count supports this clone. V is TRBV7-8 and J is TRBJ2-2, with 8 nucleotides matching TRBD1. Germline lookup yields CDR1 SGHVS and CDR2 FQNEAQ. The trim removed 4 bases at V and 4 bases at J, leaving 5 bases unmatched. The CDR3 runs 15 residues. The CDR3 DNA reads as TGTGCCAGCAGCTCAGGACAGGGCGGCACCGGGGAGCTGTTTTTT. Translation: CASSSGQGGTGELFF.

The CDR3 spells CASSDLRGEQETQYF. In nucleotides, the CDR3 is TGCGCCAGCAGCGATCTCCGGGGGGAGCAAGAGACCCAGTACTTC. The rearrangement links TRBV5-1 to TRBJ2-5, with 7 bases lining up with TRBD2. CDR1 and CDR2 (germline): SGHRS, YFSETQ. Losses at the gene ends were 4 bases for V and 2 bases for J; bases not matched to a gene: 8. This CDR3 spans 15 amino acids.

The chain joins TRBV28 to TRBJ1-1; tentatively, D is TRBD1 (5 bases). Germline values: CDR1 MDHEN, CDR2 SYDVKM. The CDR3 covers 14 residues. V lost 2 bases to trimming and J lost 8 bases, with 15 bases between them. The CDR3 protein is CASSLGQGYGEAFF. CDR3 in DNA: TGTGCCAGCAGTTTAGGGCAGGGCTACGGGGAAGCTTTCTTT.

This rearrangement joins TRBV5-1 to TRBJ2-7; 11 bases align to TRBD1. V lost 3 bases, J lost 1 base, and 6 bases stayed unmatched. Germline lookup yields CDR1 SGHRS and CDR2 YFSETQ. The CDR3 sequence is 16 residues long. CDR3 loop: CASSSPGTGGSYEQYF. In DNA, the CDR3 is TGCGCCAGCAGCTCCCCCGGGACAGGGGGATCCTACGAGCAGTACTTC.